Below, 14 T cell receptor beta chains from the same sample are listed, as sequenced in a study of T cell repertoires in aging, cancer and after chemotherapy. The template was genomic DNA from peripheral blood, not RNA. A mixed TRB-A/B primer pool amplified rearranged TRB by multiplex touch-down PCR. One entry per CDR3 protein results from TCRdb running MiXCR on the multiplex PCR reads. The sample holds roughly 7,000 distinct CDR3 sequences, about 38% seen once. Source material: blood. Receptors originate from a human donor in good health.

This clonotype has more than one count but fewer than ten. J is TRBJ2-3 and V is TRBV19; no clear D gene. Trimming shortened V by 4 bases and J by 0 bases, and 8 bases separated the two germline ends. CDR1 LNHDA and CDR2 SQIVND come from the germline V gene (reference sequence). This CDR3 has 14 residues. CDR3 sequence reads: CASSSSSSTDTQYF. In DNA form, the CDR3 reads TGTGCCAGTAGTAGCAGCTCTAGCACAGATACGCAGTATTTT.

This clonotype was picked up a small number of times. This rearrangement joins TRBV21-1 to TRBJ1-2; TRBD1, the D gene given by the table, was not confirmed from the DNA. TRBV21-1 is a recognized pseudogene. The CDR3 is 13 residues long. The CDR3 coding sequence is TGTGCCAGCGGGACAGGGCCTAACTATGGCTACACCTTC. Its translation: CASGTGPNYGYTF.

The J gene is TRBJ1-4, the V gene TRBV6-2 or TRBV6-3; D is unclear. The CDR3 has 15 amino acids. V lost 0 bases, J lost 5 bases, and 10 bases lay in between. CDR1 is MNHEY and CDR2 is SVGEGT in the germline V gene. The chain's CDR3 is CASSYSIAENEKLFF. The CDR3 nucleotides are TGTGCCAGCAGTTACTCGATCGCTGAAAATGAAAAACTGTTTTTT.

This chain links TRBV5-5 with TRBJ2-7; a weak D match, TRBD1 (5 bases). V was clipped by 2 bases and J by 2 bases, with 14 bases between them. This CDR3 comprises 15 residues. The germline gives CDR1 SGHKS, CDR2 YYEKEE (reference sequence). CDR3 DNA sequence: TGTGCCAGCAGCTTAATGAGTAGGGGAACCTACGAGCAGTACTTC. This sequence encodes CASSLMSRGTYEQYF.

The chain uses TRBV20-1 and TRBJ2-7; either TRBD1 or TRBD2 may supply D (6 bases each). Germline V gene data show CDR1 as DFQATT and CDR2 as SNEGSKA (reference sequence). The CDR3 spans 15 residues. Between the trimmed V and J ends, which lost 7 bases and 2 bases, there was a span of 21 bases. The CDR3 sequence: CSVLGGTADTYEQYF. The CDR3, as DNA: TGCAGTGTCTTAGGGGGGACCGCAGATACCTACGAGCAGTACTTC.

This clonotype showed up just a few times. The V call is TRBV6-5, the J call TRBJ2-1; D gene unclear. The ends were cut back, 2 bases at V and 8 bases at J, with 7 bases in the middle. CDR1 MNHEY and CDR2 SVGAGI come from the germline V gene. The CDR3 runs to 12 residues. The CDR3 DNA follows: TGTGCCAGCAGTTACAGAAGAGATGAGCAGTTCTTC. Translation: CASSYRRDEQFF.

This clonotype was seen a few times. V gene TRBV6-1 combines with J gene TRBJ1-2; 9 bases fit TRBD1. The CDR3 loop spans 17 amino acids. CDR1 and CDR2 (germline): MNHNS, SASEGT. Trimming at V came to 7 bases and at J to 0 bases, leaving 12 bases not matched to a gene. The CDR3, as DNA: TGTGCCAGCATTCCCTTCCCGGGACAGGGCTCTAACTATGGCTACACCTTC. It encodes CASIPFPGQGSNYGYTF.

CDR3 amino acids: CASSTITGVKYGYTF. DNA for the CDR3: TGTGCCAGCAGTACTATTACAGGGGTCAAATATGGCTACACCTTC. The V and J genes are TRBV6-5 and TRBJ1-2; TRBD1 matches 7 bases. After removal of 5 bases from V and 5 bases from J, the junction contained 11 bases not matched to a gene. CDR1 is MNHEY and CDR2 is SVGAGI in the germline V gene. The CDR3 is 15 residues long.

The CDR3 DNA reads as TGTGCCAGCATCAAATACGGGACTAGCATGTACAATGAGCAGTTCTTC. Protein sequence: CASIKYGTSMYNEQFF. J is TRBJ2-1 and V is TRBV5-6, with 9 positions matching TRBD2. The germline V gene encodes CDR1 SGHDT and CDR2 YYEEEE. This CDR3 comprises 16 residues. After removal of 6 bases from V and 4 bases from J, the junction contained 11 bases not matched to a gene.

The rearrangement joins TRBV12-3 or TRBV12-4 to TRBJ1-5; D is undetermined. V lost 3 bases, J lost 0 bases, and 0 bases lay in between. CDR3 size: 12 residues. The CDR3 DNA sequence: TGTGCCAGCAGTTTTAGCAATCAGCCCCAGCATTTT. It yields the protein CASSFSNQPQHF.

The V call is TRBV6-5, the J call TRBJ2-7; 7 bases are shared with TRBD1. The CDR3 totals 16 residues. The germline V gene encodes CDR1 MNHEY and CDR2 SVGAGI. Trimming took 0 bases from V and 6 from J; bases not matched to a gene: 11. The CDR3 is CASSYSGRGILAEQYF. CDR3 DNA sequence: TGTGCCAGCAGTTACTCAGGCAGGGGGATTTTAGCCGAGCAGTACTTC.

With regard to this clonotype: Being one base from a much bigger clone, this may be a read error. V is TRBV12-3 or TRBV12-4 and J is TRBJ1-3; D is undetermined. There are 13 residues in the CDR3. Trimming shortened V by 7 bases and J by 3 bases, and 10 bases separated the two germline ends. The CDR3 sequence is CASTKGSGNTIYF. The CDR3 region has the DNA TGTGCCAGCACCAAGGGCAGTGGAAACACCATATATTTT.

This clonotype was recorded once. This chain joins TRBV12-3 or TRBV12-4 and TRBJ2-7, with unresolved D. The CDR3 loop spans 11 amino acids. The CDR3 spells CASGLLYEQYF. CDR3 DNA: TGTGCTAGTGGTCTCCTCTACGAGCAGTACTTC.

This chain connects TRBV21-1 to TRBJ2-5; the table calls TRBD2, which could not be checked here. TRBV21-1 has pseudogene status. The CDR3 spans 16 residues. CDR3 sequence reads: CASNTGRGGAPETQYF. The CDR3 coding sequence is TGTGCCAGCAATACAGGTCGCGGGGGGGCCCCAGAGACCCAGTACTTC.